The 4 T cell receptor beta chains below were found in one sample sequenced in a study of T cells in Graves' hyperthyroidism and ophthalmopathy. Authors of the study amplified TCR beta CDR3 regions from RNA transcripts. The TCR CDR3 was amplified in a first-round RT-PCR using the HTBI primer set. TCRdb analysed the multiplex PCR reads with MiXCR anew, one entry per CDR3 protein. The sample yields around 440,000 distinct CDR3 sequences, approximately 14% seen once. The sequenced sample consisted of blood. Receptor source: a woman between 18 and 29 years old with Graves' hyperthyroidism.

This clonotype showed up many times. The chain links TRBV2 to TRBJ2-1; a possible D gene is TRBD2 (6 bases). This CDR3 spans 15 amino acids. Per germline, CDR1 SNHLY and CDR2 FYNNEI. V lost 8 bases, J lost 3 bases, and 17 bases lay in between. CDR3 protein: CASAGGRGYYNEQFF. CDR3 coding DNA: TGTGCCAGCGCCGGAGGGCGCGGGTACTACAATGAGCAGTTCTTC.

This clonotype was detected ten times or more. This chain joins TRBV11-3 and TRBJ2-3; D uncertain. The germline V gene encodes CDR1 SGHNT and CDR2 YENEEA. The CDR3 is 17 amino acids. Trimming took off 6 bases at V and 0 bases at J, with 19 bases between the two ends. This CDR3 reads CASSLGMGSPSTDTQYF. CDR3 nucleotides: TGTGCCAGCAGTCTAGGTATGGGGTCCCCAAGCACAGATACGCAGTATTTT.

This clonotype was counted many times. The rearrangement links TRBV7-9 to TRBJ1-2, with 7 positions matching TRBD1. Trimming cost V 5 bases and J 1 base; bases outside gene matches: 10. CDR1 is SEHNR and CDR2 is FQNEAQ in the germline V gene (reference sequence). This CDR3 region has 16 residues. The DNA of the CDR3 is TGTGCCAGCAGCCGGGAGGGGGCGTCCCTTAACTATGGCTACACCTTC. Protein sequence: CASSREGASLNYGYTF.

The table lists this clonotype with many counts. This chain links TRBV30 with TRBJ1-2; 8 bases map to TRBD1. V lost 8 bases, J lost 4 bases, and 15 bases stayed unmatched. The CDR3 is 15 amino acids. The germline gives CDR1 GTSNPN, CDR2 SVGIG (reference sequence). The CDR3: CAGFDQGAPGYGYTF. CDR3 nucleotide sequence: TGTGCCGGGTTTGATCAGGGGGCGCCTGGCTATGGCTACACCTTC.